Presented here are 15 T cell receptor beta chains from one specimen sequenced in a study of CD8 T cells in Susac syndrome. Reverse transcription used about 0.5 to 1 ug RNA and random hexamers. TCRdb fed the immunoSEQ multiplex PCR reads into MiXCR, producing one record per CDR3 protein. The data show 55,000 to 85,000 distinct CDR3 sequences, roughly 95% seen once. Specimen: CD4+ T cells from PBMCs. These receptors were collected from a human donor with multiple sclerosis.

The J gene is TRBJ1-1, the V gene TRBV5-1, with 8 bases identical to TRBD1. This CDR3 is 15 amino acids long. Trimming took 1 base from V and 2 from J; bases not matched to a gene: 4. CDR1 SGHRS and CDR2 YFSETQ come from the germline V gene. The CDR3 region is CASSLLQGGNTEAFF. For the CDR3, the DNA is TGCGCCAGCAGCTTGCTACAGGGGGGAAACACTGAAGCTTTCTTT.

V usage is TRBV5-1 and J usage is TRBJ1-1; TRBD1 might be the D (6 bases). This CDR3 has 13 residues. Looked up from germline, CDR1 is SGHRS and CDR2 is YFSETQ. Trimming took 4 bases from V and 1 from J, leaving 8 bases between them. The CDR3 reads CASSPQGNTEAFF. The CDR3 nucleotides read TGCGCCAGCAGCCCACAGGGGAACACTGAAGCTTTCTTT.

V usage is TRBV4-2 and J usage is TRBJ1-6; possibly TRBD1 for D (6 bases). The CDR3 loop spans 16 amino acids. Between the trimmed V and J ends, which lost 3 bases and 4 bases, there was a span of 13 bases. Germline V gene data show CDR1 as LGHNA and CDR2 as YNFKEQ. Here the CDR3 reads CASSQYPGQYNSPLHF. In DNA, the CDR3 is TGTGCCAGCAGCCAGTACCCGGGACAATATAATTCACCCCTCCACTTT.

J is TRBJ1-6 and V is TRBV6-6; D remains unclear. The ends were cut back, 0 bases at V and 10 bases at J, with 7 bases in the middle. This CDR3 is 13 amino acids long. The V gene's germline CDR1 is MNHNY and CDR2 SVGAGI (reference sequence). The CDR3 DNA reads TGTGCCAGCAGTTACTCTGAGGAATCACCCCTCCACTTT. Protein: CASSYSEESPLHF.

V gene TRBV13 combines with J gene TRBJ1-2; D is ambiguous. This CDR3 spans 14 amino acids. CDR1 is PRHDT, CDR2 FYEKMQ, per germline (reference sequence). V was trimmed by 0 bases and J by 4 bases, leaving 9 bases between them. The CDR3 sequence: CASSLGRQVYGYTF. The CDR3 region has the DNA TGTGCCAGCAGCTTAGGACGGCAGGTCTATGGCTACACCTTC.

The chain joins TRBV6-6 to TRBJ2-7, with TRBD1 matching over 10 bases. Germline CDR1 MNHNY, CDR2 SVGAGI (reference sequence). This CDR3 region has 15 residues. V gave up 6 bases and J gave up 2 bases; unmatched junction bases: 7. The CDR3 here is CASSPSGTGAYEQYF. CDR3 DNA: TGTGCCAGCAGCCCTTCCGGGACAGGGGCCTACGAGCAGTACTTC.

This chain uses TRBV9 with TRBJ2-5, with D possibly being TRBD1 (8 bases). CDR3 length: 13 amino acids. V lost 3 bases and J 5 bases, leaving 11 bases between the germline ends. Germline-derived CDR1 and CDR2 are SGDLS and YYNGEE. CDR3 nucleotides: TGTGCCAGCAGCGCACAGGGGGGGGAGACCCAGTACTTC. Translation: CASSAQGGETQYF.

The chain uses TRBV6-6 and TRBJ1-1; D unresolved. The CDR3 has 12 residues. Deletions cut 6 bases from V and 8 bases from J, with 13 bases between. CDR1 is MNHNY, CDR2 SVGAGI, per germline (reference sequence). The CDR3 DNA sequence: TGTGCCAGCAGCCTCCCAAACCGCGAAGCTTTCTTT. Its translation is CASSLPNREAFF.

This clonotype was found once. The chain joins TRBV4-3 to TRBJ2-2; D perhaps matches TRBD2 (5 bases). V was pared by 5 bases and J by 5 bases, with 18 bases between. CDR3 size: 16 residues. CDR1 LGHNA and CDR2 YSLEER come from the germline V gene. This chain's CDR3 is CASSIASDLRTGELFF. Here the CDR3 DNA reads TGCGCCAGCAGCATCGCGTCGGACTTGAGAACCGGGGAGCTGTTTTTT.

The chain employs TRBV20-1 and TRBJ2-3; 8 bases align to TRBD2. Per germline, CDR1 DFQATT and CDR2 SNEGSKA (reference sequence). This CDR3 has 15 residues. Losses at the gene ends were 5 bases for V and 1 base for J; bases not matched to a gene: 8. The CDR3 DNA follows: TGCAGTGCTGGCCCCAGGCGGGGGGGCACAGATACGCAGTATTTT. This codes for CSAGPRRGGTDTQYF.

The V gene is TRBV27, the J gene TRBJ2-7; the match to TRBD1 covers 9 bases. The germline CDR1 and CDR2 sequences are MNHEY and SMNVEV (reference sequence). V dropped 5 bases and J dropped 2; count of bases not matched to a gene: 7. The CDR3 is 15 residues long. The CDR3 here is CASSLRQGGTYEQYF. The CDR3, as DNA: TGTGCCAGCAGTCTACGACAGGGGGGAACCTACGAGCAGTACTTC.

The chain carries TRBV7-2 and TRBJ2-5; no firm D call. Trimming cost V 3 bases and J 5 bases, with 13 bases left between them. The CDR3 has 14 amino acids. From germline, CDR1 is SGHTA and CDR2 FQGNSA. The CDR3 bases are TGTGCCAGCAGCTTTAGCCTTTCTGGGGAGACCCAGTACTTC. Its translation is CASSFSLSGETQYF.

The chain has TRBV24-1 and TRBJ2-7, with TRBD1 matching 10 bases. This CDR3 comprises 19 residues. Germline V gives CDR1 KGHDR, CDR2 SFDVKD. After removal of 3 bases from V and 6 bases from J, the junction contained 19 bases not matched to a gene. The DNA for the CDR3 is TGTGCCACCAGTGATGCGTCGGGATTTCCCGGGACAGGGGTCGGCGAGCAGTACTTC. Translating it yields CATSDASGFPGTGVGEQYF.

The genes are TRBV6-5 and TRBJ1-2; no clear D gene. Looked up from germline, CDR1 is MNHEY and CDR2 is SVGAGI. This CDR3 has 13 amino acids. V lost 6 bases and J lost 6, with 14 bases in between. This CDR3 is CASSRPLGDGYTF. DNA of the CDR3: TGTGCCAGCAGCCGTCCCCTGGGAGATGGCTACACCTTC.

V is TRBV4-3 and J is TRBJ2-4; tentative D call: TRBD2 (6 bases). Germline V gene sequence: CDR1 LGHNA, CDR2 YSLEER. The CDR3 is made up of 15 amino acids. V shed 2 bases and J shed 9 bases, with 17 bases lying between them. The DNA of the CDR3 is TGCGCCAGCAGCCAAAGAGGGGCGGGGACGGGCATTCAGTACTTC. Translation: CASSQRGAGTGIQYF.